This TCR beta chain was observed in a study of human T cells and chemical hapten exposure. Study-wide results and caveats: Expanded TCRs created a significantly greater count of big CDR3 similarity clusters than controls did. TCRs above 1 in 1000 frequency did not change with DPC sensitization.

This clonotype was counted a single time. Its antigen is unidentified. TCRdb called the RACE reads again in MiXCR, with one record for every CDR3 protein. The sample has approximately 180,000 distinct CDR3 sequences; roughly 30% are singletons. The time point here: pre-sensitization, week 0. Treatment: therapeutic diphenylcyclopropenone sensitization with weekly scalp DPC. Drawing of blood took place ahead of applying each patch test. The authors' total RNA extraction used unfractionated whole blood. This CDR3 spans 12 amino acids. The V and J ends lost 0 bases and 8 bases respectively, with 10 bases between them. Looked up from germline, CDR1 is SQVTM and CDR2 is ANQGSEA.

The V and J genes are TRBV29-1 and TRBJ1-2; D is possibly TRBD1 (5 bases). The sample here was whole blood, taken in connection with sensitization to the hapten diphenylcyclopropenone (DPC). This TCR was sampled from a woman younger than 45 with alopecia areata. Some clones in this sample may be carry-over from other donors' samples. CDR3 sequence reads: CSVEDGGEGYTF. The CDR3 DNA reads as TGCAGCGTTGAAGACGGGGGTGAGGGCTACACCTTC.